One and the same sample provided the 6 T cell receptor beta chains below, sequenced in a study of T cells in Graves' hyperthyroidism and ophthalmopathy. Amplification of TCR beta CDR3 regions used RNA as the template. First-round RT-PCR targeting the TCR CDR3 was performed with the HTBI primer set. One entry per CDR3 protein, called by TCRdb with MiXCR from the multiplex PCR reads. This sample has 700,000 to 950,000 distinct CDR3 sequences, with roughly a third found just once. Sequenced: blood. These receptors originate from a middle-aged woman with Graves' hyperthyroidism.

As for this clonotype: A read error may produce the germline difference seen at one junction end. The chain is built from TRBV6-4 and TRBJ1-6; 7 bases map to TRBD1. This CDR3 is built from 14 residues. CDR1 is MRHNA, CDR2 SNTAGT, per germline. The CDR3 DNA sequence: TGTGTCAGCAGCGCCTACAGGGGCGGTTCACCCCTCCACTTT. The encoded protein is CVSSAYRGGSPLHF.

This clonotype was picked up a small number of times. The chain uses TRBV20-1 and TRBJ2-2; perhaps D is TRBD1 or TRBD2 (5 bases each). The CDR3 spans 15 residues. Trimming left V 4 bases short and J 6 bases short, with 18 bases between. The germline CDR1 and CDR2 sequences are DFQATT and SNEGSKA (reference sequence). The CDR3 DNA follows: TGCAGTGCTACCCACCATGGGCGAGGGGCCGGGGAGCTGTTTTTT. Translated, it gives CSATHHGRGAGELFF.

The genes are TRBV7-9 and TRBJ2-5; 10 positions match TRBD2. J was trimmed by 5 bases and V by 9 bases; bases with no gene match: 12. Germline V gene sequence: CDR1 SEHNR, CDR2 FQNEAQ (reference sequence). This CDR3 spans 15 amino acids. CDR3 in DNA: TGTGCCAGTAGTCTTGGGACTAGCGTATTGGAGACCCAGTACTTC. This sequence encodes CASSLGTSVLETQYF.

This clonotype was seen many times. V gene TRBV28 combines with J gene TRBJ2-5; D is unresolved. Germline CDR1 and CDR2: MDHEN and SYDVKM. V was pared by 5 bases and J by 2 bases, with 9 bases between. The length of the CDR3 is 13 residues. The CDR3 loop reads CASSPTLQETQYF. Here the CDR3 DNA reads TGTGCCAGCAGTCCCACCCTTCAAGAGACCCAGTACTTC.

This clonotype was detected many times. This chain uses TRBV7-9 with TRBJ1-4, with D possibly TRBD1 on 5 matching bases. CDR1 and CDR2 (germline): SEHNR, FQNEAQ (reference sequence). This CDR3 is built from 14 residues. The V gene lost 5 bases and the J gene lost 8 bases, with 15 bases spanning the gap. CDR3 sequence: CASSPDGTDEKLFF. DNA for the CDR3: TGTGCCAGCAGCCCCGACGGGACGGACGAAAAACTGTTTTTT.

As DNA, the CDR3 is TGTGCCAGCAGTCTCGCCGGGACAGGGTCTAACTATGGCTACACCTTC. The encoded protein is CASSLAGTGSNYGYTF. This chain uses TRBV12-3 or TRBV12-4 with TRBJ1-2; 9 bases are a match to TRBD1. CDR3 length: 16 amino acids. J lost 0 bases, V lost 5 bases, and 7 bases had no gene match.